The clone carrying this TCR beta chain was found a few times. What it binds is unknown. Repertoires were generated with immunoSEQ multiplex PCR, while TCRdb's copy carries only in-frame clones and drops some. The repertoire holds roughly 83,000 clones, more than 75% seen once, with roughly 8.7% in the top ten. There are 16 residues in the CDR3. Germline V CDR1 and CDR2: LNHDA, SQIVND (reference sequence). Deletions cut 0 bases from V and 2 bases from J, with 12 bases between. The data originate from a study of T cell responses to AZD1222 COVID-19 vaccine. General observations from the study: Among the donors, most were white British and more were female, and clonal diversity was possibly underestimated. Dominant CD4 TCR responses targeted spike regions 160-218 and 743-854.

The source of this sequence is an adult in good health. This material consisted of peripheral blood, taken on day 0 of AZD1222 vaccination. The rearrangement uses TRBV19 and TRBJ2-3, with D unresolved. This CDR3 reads CASSIDEGGDTDTQYF. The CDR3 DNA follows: TGTGCCAGTAGTATAGATGAAGGCGGAGACACAGATACGCAGTATTTT.